The 29 T cell receptor beta chains below come from one sample, sequenced in a study of CD8 T cells in Susac syndrome. Random hexamers were used to reverse transcribe an amount of roughly 0.45 to 1 ug RNA. TCRdb fed the immunoSEQ multiplex PCR reads into MiXCR, producing one record per CDR3 protein. The sample holds roughly 150,000 distinct CDR3 sequences; 95% to 96% are singletons and the top ten take 0.14% to 0.15%. Source material: CD8+ T cells from PBMCs. These receptors were collected from a human donor with multiple sclerosis.

The DNA for the CDR3 is TGTGCCAGCAGCTTCGACACTCTGGAGCAGTACTTC. Amino acid sequence: CASSFDTLEQYF. The gene calls are TRBV7-2 and TRBJ2-7; D unclear. V dropped 3 bases and J dropped 7 bases, with 10 bases sitting between them. The V gene's germline CDR1 is SGHTA and CDR2 FQGNSA. The CDR3 length is 12 residues.

V gene TRBV27 combines with J gene TRBJ1-2, with a weak D call TRBD1 (5 bases). The V gene's germline CDR1 is MNHEY and CDR2 SMNVEV (reference sequence). V lost 0 bases, J lost 5 bases, and 16 bases lay in between. The CDR3 loop spans 16 amino acids. This CDR3 reads CASSLSIGAAFYGYTF. In DNA form, the CDR3 reads TGTGCCAGCAGTTTATCGATCGGGGCAGCCTTTTATGGCTACACCTTC.

The rearrangement joins TRBV29-1 to TRBJ1-3; 8 bases fit TRBD1. The V gene's germline CDR1 is SQVTM and CDR2 ANQGSEA. The V segment lost 7 bases and the J segment 4 bases; nucleotides outside the gene matches: 9. This CDR3 region has 14 residues. Here the CDR3 reads CSASTGEGGNTIYF. The DNA of the CDR3 is TGCAGCGCTTCGACAGGGGAGGGAGGAAACACCATATATTTT.

The gene calls are TRBV5-6 and TRBJ1-2; D possibly corresponds to TRBD1 (6 bases). The V gene's germline CDR1 is SGHDT and CDR2 YYEEEE. Trimming stripped 4 bases from V and 8 bases from J, with 15 bases between. This CDR3 spans 13 amino acids. The CDR3 DNA reads as TGTGCCAGCAGCCTACTCACAGGGCACGGCTACACCTTC. Its protein is CASSLLTGHGYTF.

V is TRBV14 and J is TRBJ2-7; the D is unclear. Germline V gives CDR1 SGHDN, CDR2 FVKESK. V lost 3 bases and J lost 5, with 17 bases in between. This CDR3 has 15 residues. The CDR3 DNA reads TGTGCCAGCAGCCAGTACTCATCCCCACCCCACGAGCAGTACGTC. This sequence encodes CASSQYSSPPHEQYV.

V gene TRBV4-1 combines with J gene TRBJ2-1; 9 bases align to TRBD2. The CDR3 is made up of 15 amino acids. V lost 3 bases, J lost 6 bases, and 6 bases stayed unmatched. CDR1 is MGHRA and CDR2 is YSYEKL in the germline V gene. As DNA, the CDR3 is TGCGCCAGCAGCCAGCGCGGGGGGGCCAGCAATGAGCAGTTCTTC. Its translation is CASSQRGGASNEQFF.

This clonotype has only one observation. The gene calls are TRBV20-1 and TRBJ2-1; 12 bases fit TRBD2. The CDR3 is made up of 14 amino acids. Per germline, CDR1 DFQATT and CDR2 SNEGSKA (reference sequence). J gave up 5 bases and V 3 bases, and 2 bases lay outside the gene matches. The CDR3 loop is CSARLAGGHNEQFF. CDR3 nucleotide sequence: TGCAGTGCTAGGCTAGCGGGGGGGCACAATGAGCAGTTCTTC.

V gene TRBV4-1 combines with J gene TRBJ2-1; D is possibly TRBD2 (5 bases). CDR3 length: 16 residues. CDR1 and CDR2 (germline): MGHRA, YSYEKL. With 0 bases removed from V and 2 bases from J, the gap between germline ends came to 11 bases. The CDR3 DNA sequence: TGCGCCAGCAGCCAAGATCCCCGGGGAACCTACAATGAGCAGTTCTTC. Protein sequence: CASSQDPRGTYNEQFF.

The J gene is TRBJ1-2, the V gene TRBV20-1; no definite D call. This CDR3 comprises 15 residues. Trimming stripped 5 bases from V and 3 bases from J, with 19 bases between. From germline, CDR1 is DFQATT and CDR2 SNEGSKA (reference sequence). The CDR3 is CSAPTRGGEDYGYTF. The CDR3 DNA follows: TGCAGTGCTCCCACTCGCGGCGGGGAGGACTATGGCTACACCTTC.

The chain joins TRBV3-1 to TRBJ2-3, with a tentative D call TRBD2 (5 bases). V was clipped by 1 base and J by 4 bases, with 9 bases between them. CDR3 length equals 14 residues. Germline CDR1 is LGHDT and CDR2 is YNNKEL (reference sequence). CDR3 coding DNA: TGTGCCAGCAGCCAAGCCGCTAGCCCAGATACGCAGTATTTT. It specifies CASSQAASPDTQYF.

The CDR3 here is CASTQRGRNEQFF. The CDR3, as DNA: TGTGCCAGCACCCAACGGGGACGCAATGAGCAGTTCTTC. The chain couples TRBV7-9 to TRBJ2-1; D might be TRBD1 or TRBD2, each matching 5 bases. Trimming took 7 bases from V and 6 from J, leaving 13 bases between them. CDR3 length equals 13 residues. Germline V gives CDR1 SEHNR, CDR2 FQNEAQ (reference sequence). Full variable domain (missing parts from reference TRBV7-9 and TRBJ2-1): DTGVSQNPRHKITKRGQNVTFRCDPISEHNRLYWYRQTLGQGPEFLTYFQNEAQLEKSRLLSDRFSAERPKGSFSTLEIQRTEQGDSAMYLCASTQRGRNEQFFGPGTRLTVL.

The gene calls are TRBV29-1 and TRBJ2-3; weak D call: TRBD2 (7 bases). The CDR3 runs 13 residues. The germline V and J ends were trimmed by 5 bases and 6 bases, with 15 bases remaining between them. Germline CDR1 and CDR2: SQVTM and ANQGSEA. CDR3 in amino acids: CSVRRGLGDTQYF. The CDR3 nucleotides are TGCAGCGTTAGGCGGGGGCTGGGGGATACGCAGTATTTT.

The gene calls are TRBV13 and TRBJ1-1; tentative D call: TRBD1 (5 bases). The germline V gene encodes CDR1 PRHDT and CDR2 FYEKMQ (reference sequence). V dropped 5 bases and J dropped 5 bases, with 6 bases sitting between them. The CDR3 is 11 amino acids. CDR3 in DNA: TGTGCCAGCAGCCGGGGGACTGAAGCTTTCTTT. This sequence encodes CASSRGTEAFF.

This chain links TRBV15 with TRBJ1-5; D perhaps matches TRBD1 (5 bases). Germline V gene lookup returns CDR1 LNHNV and CDR2 YYDKDF (reference sequence). CDR3 length: 14 amino acids. The V end was cut by 4 bases, the J end by 4 bases, with 11 bases between. Here the CDR3 reads CATSTGGVNQPQHF. As DNA, the CDR3 is TGTGCCACCAGCACCGGAGGGGTTAATCAGCCCCAGCATTTT. Combining the CDR3 with reference TRBV15 and TRBJ1-5 gives the whole variable domain DAMVIQNPRYQVTQFGKPVTLSCSQTLNHNVMYWYQQKSSQAPKLLFHYYDKDFNNEADTPDNFQSRRPNTSFCFLDIRSPGLGDTAMYLCATSTGGVNQPQHFGDGTRLSIL.

The chain uses TRBV30 and TRBJ2-1, with 10 bases identical to TRBD1. Looked up from germline, CDR1 is GTSNPN and CDR2 is SVGIG (reference sequence). CDR3 length: 16 amino acids. Trimming removed 1 base from V and 0 bases from J; junction bases left unmatched: 3. CDR3 coding DNA: TGTGCCTGGAGTGACCGGGACAGGGGCTCCTACAATGAGCAGTTCTTC. Residues: CAWSDRDRGSYNEQFF.

As DNA, the CDR3 is TGTGCCTGGAGGACTAGCGGGGACAGTATACATAACATTCAGTACTTC. It translates to CAWRTSGDSIHNIQYF. The chain is built from TRBV30 and TRBJ2-4; 11 bases map to TRBD2. The CDR3 is 16 residues long. Germline V gene sequence: CDR1 GTSNPN, CDR2 SVGIG (reference sequence). V gave up 3 bases and J gave up 7 bases; unmatched junction bases: 11.

J is TRBJ2-3 and V is TRBV7-8; D remains unclear. Germline V CDR1 and CDR2: SGHVS, FQNEAQ. The CDR3 sequence is 15 residues long. Between the trimmed V and J ends, which lost 3 bases and 0 bases, there was a span of 10 bases. CDR3 coding DNA: TGTGCCAGCAGCTTTTCCGGGCGAAGCACAGATACGCAGTATTTT. Its protein product is CASSFSGRSTDTQYF.

This chain uses TRBV28 with TRBJ2-7; D ambiguous. Per the germline V gene, CDR1 is MDHEN and CDR2 is SYDVKM. The CDR3 has 12 residues. Between the trimmed V and J ends, which lost 6 bases and 6 bases, there was a span of 12 bases. The CDR3 DNA reads as TGTGCCAGCAGCACAAGGGTTTCCGAGCAGTACTTC. Amino acid sequence: CASSTRVSEQYF.

This chain uses TRBV6-5 with TRBJ2-7, with 9 bases aligning to TRBD1. Trimming removed 5 bases from V and 6 bases from J; junction bases left unmatched: 8. CDR1 and CDR2 from the germline V gene are MNHEY and SVGAGI. The CDR3 has 14 residues. In nucleotides, the CDR3 is TGTGCCAGCAGTGATCCGGGACAGGGCGGCGAGCAGTACGTC. It translates to CASSDPGQGGEQYV.

V and J are TRBV5-1 and TRBJ2-7; D possibly corresponds to TRBD1 (6 bases). CDR1 is SGHRS and CDR2 is YFSETQ in the germline V gene. CDR3 size: 14 residues. With 4 bases removed from V and 5 bases from J, the gap between germline ends came to 16 bases. CDR3 coding DNA: TGCGCCAGCAGCCTCACAGGGATCCTGGACGAGCAGTACTTC. Amino acids: CASSLTGILDEQYF. Full variable domain (rest looked up from reference TRBV5-1 and TRBJ2-7): KAGVTQTPRYLIKTRGQQVTLSCSPISGHRSVSWYQQTPGQGLQFLFEYFSETQRNKGNFPGRFSGRQFSNSRSEMNVSTLELGDSALYLCASSLTGILDEQYFGPGTRLTVT.

The genes are TRBV15 and TRBJ2-5, with 9 bases that match TRBD2. CDR1 is LNHNV and CDR2 is YYDKDF in the germline V gene (reference sequence). The length of the CDR3 is 15 residues. The ends lost 3 bases at V and 4 bases at J; junction bases unmatched: 6. The CDR3 is CATSSVPAGGETQYF. CDR3 in DNA: TGTGCCACCAGCAGCGTTCCAGCGGGGGGAGAGACCCAGTACTTC. The whole variable domain, filled in from reference TRBV15 and TRBJ2-5, reads DAMVIQNPRYQVTQFGKPVTLSCSQTLNHNVMYWYQQKSSQAPKLLFHYYDKDFNNEADTPDNFQSRRPNTSFCFLDIRSPGLGDTAMYLCATSSVPAGGETQYFGPGTRLLVL.

This chain links TRBV19 with TRBJ1-1, with a weak D call TRBD1 (5 bases). This CDR3 contains 15 residues. V lost 5 bases and J lost 0, with 13 bases in between. Per the germline V gene, CDR1 is LNHDA and CDR2 is SQIVND (reference sequence). CDR3 sequence reads: CASSVWGRLNTEAFF. The CDR3, as DNA: TGTGCCAGTAGTGTGTGGGGGAGATTGAACACTGAAGCTTTCTTT.

This chain uses TRBV5-6 with TRBJ1-5; a possible D gene is TRBD1 (5 bases). CDR3 length: 14 residues. CDR1 and CDR2 (germline): SGHDT, YYEEEE. Trimming pared 2 bases from V and 4 bases from J, leaving 10 bases between. CDR3 nucleotide sequence: TGTGCCAGCAGCTTTATGGCAGGGAATCAGCCCCAGCATTTT. It specifies CASSFMAGNQPQHF.

The chain is built from TRBV3-1 and TRBJ2-6; D uncertain. Deletions cut 0 bases from V and 0 bases from J, with 9 bases between. The CDR3 loop spans 17 amino acids. Germline assignment: CDR1 LGHDT and CDR2 YNNKEL (reference sequence). The CDR3 DNA is TGTGCCAGCAGCCAAGATGGCGTTAGCTCTGGGGCCAACGTCCTGACTTTC. Amino acid sequence: CASSQDGVSSGANVLTF.

This chain links TRBV13 with TRBJ2-4; D call uncertain. V lost 5 bases and J lost 0, with 11 bases in between. The germline gives CDR1 PRHDT, CDR2 FYEKMQ (reference sequence). The CDR3 has 15 residues. The CDR3 reads CASSHTPLAKNIQYF. DNA for the CDR3: TGTGCCAGCAGCCACACGCCCCTAGCCAAAAACATTCAGTACTTC.

V and J are TRBV29-1 and TRBJ2-5; D gene unclear. The CDR3 has 13 residues. Trimming left V 0 bases short and J 4 bases short, with 9 bases between. From germline, CDR1 is SQVTM and CDR2 ANQGSEA. The CDR3 region has the DNA TGCAGCGTTGAAGATCAAGGTCGAGAGACCCAGTACTTC. Its translation is CSVEDQGRETQYF.

V is TRBV19 and J is TRBJ1-2; weak D call: TRBD1 (5 bases). The CDR3 is 15 amino acids. V gave up 5 bases and J gave up 2 bases, with 15 bases separating them. The germline V gene has CDR1 LNHDA and CDR2 SQIVND (reference sequence). The CDR3 sequence: CASSPGGPKNYGYTF. The CDR3 DNA follows: TGTGCCAGTAGTCCGGGGGGACCGAAGAACTATGGCTACACCTTC.

This chain uses TRBV7-2 with TRBJ1-2; no clear D. The germline gives CDR1 SGHTA, CDR2 FQGNSA. This CDR3 is built from 13 residues. Trimming cost V 4 bases and J 5 bases, with 11 bases left between them. CDR3 DNA sequence: TGTGCCAGCAGCTCATATTCAGATTATGGCTACACCTTC. Encoded protein: CASSSYSDYGYTF.

The chain has TRBV20-1 and TRBJ2-7; tentative D call: TRBD2 (6 bases). With 6 bases removed from V and 0 bases from J, the gap between germline ends came to 15 bases. Germline-derived CDR1 and CDR2 are DFQATT and SNEGSKA (reference sequence). There are 14 residues in the CDR3. In DNA form, the CDR3 reads TGCAGTGCCCGAGGCGCCGGGGGCTCCTACGAGCAGTACTTC. This translates into CSARGAGGSYEQYF.